The clone carrying this T cell receptor (beta chain) was detected ten times or more. Its specificity is not known. This sample is part of a study of T cells in Graves' hyperthyroidism and ophthalmopathy. Overall study findings and caveats: Progression to ophthalmopathy was predicted a median of approximately 6.4 months early.

Patients aged 18 to 65 with hyperthyroidism were newly diagnosed, with duration under 2 months. Authors of the study amplified TCR beta CDR3 regions from RNA transcripts. In the first-round RT-PCR of the TCR CDR3, the HTBI primer set was used. From the multiplex PCR reads, TCRdb called clonotypes with MiXCR, one entry per CDR3 protein. The sample yields a few hundred thousand distinct CDR3 sequences, 15% to 18% seen once. CDR1 and CDR2 from the germline V gene are SGHTA and FQGNSA. The CDR3 sequence is 14 residues long. The ends were cut back, 2 bases at V and 2 bases at J, with 10 bases in the middle.

Sequenced input: blood. The TCR comes from a woman younger than 35 with Graves' hyperthyroidism that later progressed to Graves' ophthalmopathy. The chain employs TRBV7-2 and TRBJ2-7; tentatively, D is TRBD2 (5 bases). The CDR3 nucleotides read TGTGCCAGCAGCTTATTCGGGGATCCCTACGAGCAGTACTTC. Protein: CASSLFGDPYEQYF. Supplemented by reference TRBV7-2 and TRBJ2-7, the full variable domain reads GAGVSQSPSNKVTEKGKDVELRCDPISGHTALYWYRQSLGQGLEFLIYFQGNSAPDKSGLPSDRFSAERTGGSVSTLTIQRTQQEDSAVYLCASSLFGDPYEQYFGPGTRLTVT.